The 32 T cell receptor beta chains reported below all come from one sample, sequenced in a study of blood T cell repertoires in COVID-19 (dated by TCRdb to 2020 to 2022). Library creation used the immunoSEQ multiplex PCR assay. Here the immuneACCESS table is served through TCRdb, limited to in-frame sequences with V and J called. Missing clones are a known gap in these copies; in checked studies unresolved V genes cover under half, and the rest lacks a known reason. The sample includes hundreds of thousands of clones, with approximately 88% observed a single time. Together, the top ten hold just under 9% of the sample. Sequencing input: PBMCs or T cells enriched from blood (not recorded which). These receptors came from a woman between 18 and 29 years old who had recovered from COVID-19.

Here the CDR3 DNA reads TGTGCCAGCAGCTTTCTAGCGGGGGGGGCCGGACAAGAGACCCAGTACTTC. Translating gives CASSFLAGGAGQETQYF. V is TRBV5-4 and J is TRBJ2-5; 12 bases fit TRBD2. After removal of 2 bases from V and 2 bases from J, the junction contained 7 bases not matched to a gene. This CDR3 comprises 17 residues. Germline V gene lookup returns CDR1 SGHNT and CDR2 YYREEE (reference sequence). The variable domain in full, completed from reference TRBV5-4 and TRBJ2-5, reads ETGVTQSPTHLIKTRGQQVTLRCSSQSGHNTVSWYQQALGQGPQFIFQYYREEENGRGNFPPRFSGLQFPNYSSELNVNALELDDSALYLCASSFLAGGAGQETQYFGPGTRLLVL.

The V call is TRBV5-6, the J call TRBJ1-1, with D unclear. This CDR3 has 11 amino acids. The germline gives CDR1 SGHDT, CDR2 YYEEEE. V lost 8 bases and J lost 5, with 10 bases in between. CDR3 nucleotides: TGTGCCAGTCACACGGGGACTGAAGCTTTCTTT. It yields the protein CASHTGTEAFF. The full variable domain, rest sourced from reference TRBV5-6 and TRBJ1-1, is DAGVTQSPTHLIKTRGQQVTLRCSPKSGHDTVSWYQQALGQGPQFIFQYYEEEERQRGNFPDRFSGHQFPNYSSELNVNALLLGDSALYLCASHTGTEAFFGQGTRLTVV.

V usage is TRBV19 and J usage is TRBJ1-1; 7 nucleotides align to TRBD1. J lost 9 bases, V lost 1 base, and 17 bases had no gene match. This CDR3 contains 17 residues. CDR1 is LNHDA, CDR2 SQIVND, per germline (reference sequence). The CDR3 loop is CASSIGFWAGRGWKAFF. As DNA, the CDR3 is TGTGCCAGTAGTATAGGATTTTGGGCGGGCAGGGGGTGGAAAGCTTTCTTT.

The J gene is TRBJ2-5, the V gene TRBV5-6, with D possibly being TRBD2 (6 bases). The CDR3 totals 14 residues. Germline V gives CDR1 SGHDT, CDR2 YYEEEE. Trimming removed 1 base from V and 3 bases from J, with 10 bases in between. CDR3: CASSLKSGEETQYF. CDR3 coding DNA: TGTGCCAGCAGCTTGAAGTCGGGGGAAGAGACCCAGTACTTC.

The table lists this clone with a few counts. The rearrangement joins TRBV7-9 to TRBJ1-1; D remains unclear. The CDR3 is made up of 14 amino acids. The V and J ends lost 1 base and 4 bases respectively, with 10 bases between them. Germline CDR1 SEHNR, CDR2 FQNEAQ (reference sequence). The CDR3 bases are TGTGCCAGCAGCTTAGAGCTGAGAGGCACTGAAGCTTTCTTT. Translated, it gives CASSLELRGTEAFF. Full variable domain (remainder filled in from reference TRBV7-9 and TRBJ1-1): DTGVSQNPRHKITKRGQNVTFRCDPISEHNRLYWYRQTLGQGPEFLTYFQNEAQLEKSRLLSDRFSAERPKGSFSTLEIQRTEQGDSAMYLCASSLELRGTEAFFGQGTRLTVV.

The chain combines TRBV11-1 with TRBJ2-3, with 7 positions matching TRBD2. Looked up from germline, CDR1 is SGHAT and CDR2 is FQDESV (reference sequence). This CDR3 is built from 18 residues. V shed 0 bases, J shed 5 bases, and the junction held 14 bases outside the gene matches. In DNA form, the CDR3 reads TGTGCCAGCAGCTTAGCTCGGGGGAGGGCCGTTTTAGGAGATACGCAGTATTTT. It specifies CASSLARGRAVLGDTQYF.

This clone was seen a single time. The chain combines TRBV19 with TRBJ2-5, with 8 bases matching TRBD1. J lost 8 bases, V lost 5 bases, and 10 bases had no gene match. Germline V gene lookup returns CDR1 LNHDA and CDR2 SQIVND (reference sequence). The CDR3 is 14 amino acids. CDR3 DNA: TGTGCCAGTAGTGTGGGGACAGGAGTTTATACCCAGTACTTC. Translated, it gives CASSVGTGVYTQYF.

The chain couples TRBV19 to TRBJ1-5; 8 bases are shared with TRBD1. The CDR3 consists of 16 residues. The ends lost 5 bases at V and 2 bases at J; junction bases unmatched: 8. Germline loops: CDR1 LNHDA, CDR2 SQIVND (reference sequence). In DNA, the CDR3 is TGTGCCAGTAGTGCCAGGGGGCAGGGTGGCAATCAGCCCCAGCATTTT. Its translation: CASSARGQGGNQPQHF.

In DNA, the CDR3 is TGTGCCAGCAGCTTATCCGGGATCAATGAGCAGTTCTTC. Its translation: CASSLSGINEQFF. The V call is TRBV7-3, the J call TRBJ2-1; a weak D match, TRBD2 (5 bases). Germline CDR1 SGHTA, CDR2 FQGTGA. This CDR3 comprises 13 residues. The V gene lost 2 bases and the J gene lost 6 bases, with 8 bases spanning the gap.

V gene TRBV5-4 combines with J gene TRBJ2-4; 8 positions match TRBD2. Per germline, CDR1 SGHNT and CDR2 YYREEE (reference sequence). The J segment lost 1 base and the V segment lost 5 bases, leaving 5 bases of the junction unmatched. CDR3 length: 15 residues. The CDR3 sequence: CASRKAGAAKNIQYF. The CDR3 DNA reads as TGTGCCAGCAGAAAAGCGGGAGCGGCCAAAAACATTCAGTACTTC.

The V and J genes are TRBV20-1 and TRBJ2-3; D is perhaps TRBD2 (5 bases). Germline V gene data show CDR1 as DFQATT and CDR2 as SNEGSKA (reference sequence). This CDR3 is 14 amino acids long. Trimming removed 3 bases at V and 6 bases at J, with 16 bases between. The DNA of the CDR3 is TGCAGTGCTAGTGATTCTAGCAGCTCGGATACGCAGTATTTT. It yields the protein CSASDSSSSDTQYF.

This chain uses TRBV5-6 with TRBJ2-7, with TRBD2 as a possible D gene (5 bases). The V gene lost 0 bases and the J gene lost 4 bases, with 14 bases spanning the gap. Germline lookup yields CDR1 SGHDT and CDR2 YYEEEE. The CDR3 is made up of 15 amino acids. The DNA for the CDR3 is TGTGCCAGCAGCTTGGCCGAGGGTCTTGCTTACGAGCAGTACTTC. It yields the protein CASSLAEGLAYEQYF.

The chain carries TRBV28 and TRBJ1-1, with D unresolved. V shed 10 bases and J shed 5 bases, with 17 bases lying between them. The germline V gene encodes CDR1 MDHEN and CDR2 SYDVKM. The CDR3 is 13 amino acids. The CDR3 nucleotides read TGTGCCACACTATACCCCCAAAGAACTGAAGCTTTCTTT. This translates into CATLYPQRTEAFF.

The chain is built from TRBV7-9 and TRBJ1-3; no clear D gene. V dropped 5 bases and J dropped 0 bases, with 14 bases sitting between them. From germline, CDR1 is SEHNR and CDR2 FQNEAQ (reference sequence). This CDR3 has 16 residues. The CDR3 protein is CASSADWRSSGNTIYF. CDR3 DNA: TGTGCCAGCAGCGCGGACTGGAGGAGCTCTGGAAACACCATATATTTT.

The rearrangement joins TRBV2 to TRBJ1-5; D is perhaps TRBD1 (6 bases). Germline CDR1 and CDR2: SNHLY and FYNNEI. The germline V and J ends were trimmed by 7 bases and 0 bases, with 13 bases remaining between them. The CDR3 consists of 15 residues. Here the CDR3 DNA reads TGTGCCAGCAACCTCGGACAGTATAGCAATCAGCCCCAGCATTTT. Translated, it gives CASNLGQYSNQPQHF.

This chain connects TRBV28 to TRBJ2-7; TRBD2 aligns across 14 bases. With 4 bases clipped from V and 6 bases from J, the junction kept 11 bases outside the gene matches. The CDR3 is made up of 17 amino acids. CDR1 and CDR2 (germline): MDHEN, SYDVKM. The CDR3 bases are TGTGCCAGCAGTTCATATATTAGGACTAGCGGGAGGAGCGAGCAGTACTTC. Its translation is CASSSYIRTSGRSEQYF.

This chain uses TRBV7-7 with TRBJ2-5, with a weak D call TRBD2 (5 bases). V lost 2 bases, J lost 4 bases, and 11 bases lay in between. The CDR3 contains 14 residues. Germline V gene data show CDR1 as SSHAT and CDR2 as FNYEAQ (reference sequence). In DNA form, the CDR3 reads TGTGCCAGCAGCTTATCGGGGAACGGAGAGACCCAGTACTTC. Amino acids: CASSLSGNGETQYF.

The chain recombines TRBV30 with TRBJ1-6; TRBD1 agrees at 7 bases. V shed 2 bases and J 6 bases; nucleotides not matched to a gene: 7. The CDR3 is 15 residues long. Germline V CDR1 and CDR2: GTSNPN, SVGIG (reference sequence). The CDR3 protein is CAWSPLGGSNSPLHF. Written as DNA, the CDR3 is TGTGCCTGGAGTCCCTTAGGGGGCTCTAATTCACCCCTCCACTTT.

The rearrangement joins TRBV27 to TRBJ2-7, with a tentative D call TRBD2 (5 bases). V lost 3 bases, J lost 2 bases, and 14 bases lay in between. Per the germline V gene, CDR1 is MNHEY and CDR2 is SMNVEV (reference sequence). The CDR3 length is 15 residues. The DNA for the CDR3 is TGTGCCAGCAGTTTGTCAGCGGAGCCGCCCTACGAGCAGTACTTC. It encodes CASSLSAEPPYEQYF.

V is TRBV7-2 and J is TRBJ1-3; maybe TRBD1 (5 bases). CDR3 length: 14 amino acids. Trimming left V 3 bases short and J 6 bases short, with 12 bases between. Germline V lookup: CDR1 SGHTA, CDR2 FQGNSA. DNA of the CDR3: TGTGCCAGCAGCTTTTCAAGGGGCGAAAACACCATATATTTT. Encoded protein: CASSFSRGENTIYF.

This clone was observed a handful of times. The gene calls are TRBV9 and TRBJ1-2; perhaps TRBD1 as D (5 bases). The CDR3 sequence is 17 residues long. CDR1 and CDR2 (germline): SGDLS, YYNGEE. Deletions cut 0 bases from V and 7 bases from J, with 22 bases between. The chain's CDR3 is CASSVASQGRSSSGYTF. The CDR3 nucleotides read TGTGCCAGCAGCGTAGCTTCGCAGGGAAGGAGTTCTTCTGGCTACACCTTC.

The rearrangement uses TRBV7-9 and TRBJ1-6; TRBD1 agrees at 8 bases. The V segment lost 10 bases and the J segment 0 bases; nucleotides outside the gene matches: 14. Germline CDR1 and CDR2: SEHNR and FQNEAQ (reference sequence). The CDR3 is made up of 18 amino acids. In DNA, the CDR3 is TGTGCCACCGAAGAGGACAGGGATAGGAGCTCCTATAATTCACCCCTCCACTTT. This codes for CATEEDRDRSSYNSPLHF.

The chain recombines TRBV5-1 with TRBJ1-1; the D gene is possibly TRBD1 (5 bases). The CDR3 has 14 residues. Trimming shortened V by 4 bases and J by 0 bases, and 10 bases separated the two germline ends. Germline values: CDR1 SGHRS, CDR2 YFSETQ. In DNA, the CDR3 is TGCGCCAGCAGCGACAGCTTCTTGAACACTGAAGCTTTCTTT. It yields the protein CASSDSFLNTEAFF.

This clone was seen only a few times. The chain employs TRBV11-2 and TRBJ2-2; possibly TRBD2 for D (6 bases). The V gene lost 4 bases and the J gene lost 1 base, with 13 bases spanning the gap. Germline-derived CDR1 and CDR2 are SGHAT and FQNNGV. This CDR3 is built from 16 residues. In DNA form, the CDR3 reads TGTGCCAGCAGCTCAATACCGGGACTGAACACCGGGGAGCTGTTTTTT. It codes for CASSSIPGLNTGELFF.

The chain is built from TRBV7-2 and TRBJ2-7, with 14 positions matching TRBD2. CDR1 and CDR2 from the germline V gene are SGHTA and FQGNSA. The CDR3 sequence is 16 residues long. The J segment lost 6 bases and the V segment lost 0 bases, leaving 4 bases of the junction unmatched. The CDR3 spells CASSLATGLAGGEQYF. DNA of the CDR3: TGTGCCAGCAGCTTAGCGACCGGACTAGCGGGAGGCGAGCAGTACTTC.

The chain has TRBV11-3 and TRBJ2-1; D call uncertain. The CDR3 runs to 13 residues. Germline CDR1 is SGHNT and CDR2 is YENEEA. With 0 bases removed from V and 11 bases from J, the gap between germline ends came to 11 bases. The CDR3 bases are TGTGCCAGCAGCTTAGATGAGTTTTCAAAGCAGTTCTTC. This translates into CASSLDEFSKQFF.

The chain is built from TRBV11-1 and TRBJ1-2; D possibly corresponds to TRBD1 (5 bases). Trimming stripped 5 bases from V and 1 base from J, with 14 bases between. Germline CDR1 and CDR2: SGHAT and FQDESV (reference sequence). CDR3 length equals 15 residues. The CDR3 here is CASSRGGALNYGYTF. The CDR3 nucleotides read TGTGCCAGCAGCCGTGGAGGGGCGCTTAACTATGGCTACACCTTC.

This clone was counted a few times. The chain combines TRBV20-1 with TRBJ2-5, with D perhaps matching TRBD2 (5 bases). Germline V CDR1 and CDR2: DFQATT, SNEGSKA (reference sequence). CDR3 length: 17 residues. With 3 bases removed from V and 5 bases from J, the gap between germline ends came to 25 bases. CDR3 residues: CSASKTGGSVASETQYF. CDR3 in DNA: TGCAGTGCTAGTAAAACGGGCGGGTCGGTGGCTTCGGAGACCCAGTACTTC.

This rearrangement joins TRBV9 to TRBJ2-7; TRBD2 might be the D (6 bases). V lost 3 bases and J 6 bases, leaving 13 bases between the germline ends. CDR1 SGDLS and CDR2 YYNGEE come from the germline V gene. The CDR3 sequence is 13 residues long. The CDR3 sequence is CASSARTTSEQYF. CDR3 nucleotide sequence: TGTGCCAGCAGCGCCCGGACTACCTCCGAGCAGTACTTC.

This rearrangement joins TRBV10-3 to TRBJ2-3; 7 bases fit TRBD1. J gave up 1 base and V 5 bases, and 6 bases lay outside the gene matches. The CDR3 extends over 15 amino acids. Germline V lookup: CDR1 ENHRY, CDR2 SYGVKD. The CDR3 DNA is TGTGCCATCAGTCCGACAGGGACGGGCACAGATACGCAGTATTTT. This sequence encodes CAISPTGTGTDTQYF.

The rearrangement links TRBV28 to TRBJ2-3, with 8 bases fitting TRBD2. CDR1 and CDR2 from the germline V gene are MDHEN and SYDVKM. The CDR3 is made up of 15 amino acids. V shed 7 bases, J shed 0 bases, and the junction held 6 bases outside the gene matches. The CDR3 nucleotides are TGTGCCAGCATAACTAGCGGACATAGCACAGATACGCAGTATTTT. Its translation: CASITSGHSTDTQYF. Using reference TRBV28 and TRBJ2-3 for the parts outside the CDR3, the full variable domain is DVKVTQSSRYLVKRTGEKVFLECVQDMDHENMFWYRQDPGLGLRLIYFSYDVKMKEKGDIPEGYSVSREKKERFSLILESASTNQTSMYLCASITSGHSTDTQYFGPGTRLTVL.

The chain is built from TRBV30 and TRBJ1-2; 7 bases match TRBD1. V shed 2 bases and J 8 bases; nucleotides not matched to a gene: 8. This CDR3 spans 13 amino acids. CDR1 is GTSNPN and CDR2 is SVGIG in the germline V gene (reference sequence). DNA for the CDR3: TGTGCCTGGAGTAGACAGGGAAATGGCGGCTACACCTTC. Its translation is CAWSRQGNGGYTF.